Listed below are T cell receptor beta chains from one sample, sequenced in a study of cytomegalovirus exposure and HLA in healthy donors. Some clones are missing from TCRdb's copy, which holds only in-frame ones; the method was immunoSEQ multiplex PCR. Among fewer than 200,000 clones listed, approximately 80% were seen once. Sequencing used PBMCs. Every receptor here comes from a girl aged 2-10 years in good health and CMV-seropositive. Each CDR3 is given with its conserved first and last residue. The D gene is left open where the match is weak. Clone size is stated in some rows and not others, as once, few, many or a class when expanded.

d_call: .
j_call: TRBJ1-5
v_call: TRBV11-2
cdr3_length: 13
clone_size: .
cdr3_nt: TGTGCCAGCAGCTTAGACCGGTCGGGGCCCCAGCATTTT
cdr3_aa: CASSLDRSGPQHF

d_call: .
j_call: TRBJ2-7
v_call: TRBV29-1
cdr3_length: 14
clone_size: .
cdr3_nt: TGCAGCGTTGAAAAGGACAGTCTTTCCTACGAGCAGTACTTC
cdr3_aa: CSVEKDSLSYEQYF

d_call: .
j_call: TRBJ1-1
v_call: TRBV11-2
cdr3_length: 13
clone_size: .
cdr3_nt: TGTGCCAGCACCCCATACTCGCAAGCTGAAGCTTTCTTT
cdr3_aa: CASTPYSQAEAFF

d_call: TRBD2
j_call: TRBJ2-2
v_call: TRBV4-1
cdr3_length: 18
clone_size: few
cdr3_nt: TGCGCCAGCAGCCAAGATCGGACTAGCGGGGTGCACACCGGGGAGCTGTTTTTT
cdr3_aa: CASSQDRTSGVHTGELFF

d_call: TRBD1
j_call: TRBJ1-2
v_call: TRBV6-5
cdr3_length: 15
clone_size: .
cdr3_nt: TGTGCCAGCAGTTACTCGGGGACAGGGAACTATGGCTACACCTTC
cdr3_aa: CASSYSGTGNYGYTF

d_call: .
j_call: TRBJ2-5
v_call: TRBV29-1
cdr3_length: 15
clone_size: .
cdr3_nt: TGCAGCGTTGGGCGCGGGATGGGGTTGGGAGAGACCCAGTACTTC
cdr3_aa: CSVGRGMGLGETQYF

d_call: .
j_call: TRBJ2-4
v_call: TRBV6-1
cdr3_length: 15
clone_size: .
cdr3_nt: TGTGCCAGCACCTTGGAGGGGTTGGTCAAAAACATTCAGTACTTC
cdr3_aa: CASTLEGLVKNIQYF

d_call: .
j_call: TRBJ1-1
v_call: TRBV5-8
cdr3_length: 15
clone_size: once
cdr3_nt: TGTGCCAGCAGCTTGGGGGGGTCCGGGGGGTTCGAAGCTTTCTTT
cdr3_aa: CASSLGGSGGFEAFF

d_call: .
j_call: TRBJ1-3
v_call: TRBV13
cdr3_length: 14
clone_size: .
cdr3_nt: TGTGCCAGCACCGGACAGATCTCTGGAAACACCATATATTTT
cdr3_aa: CASTGQISGNTIYF

d_call: .
j_call: TRBJ1-4
v_call: TRBV28
cdr3_length: 16
clone_size: .
cdr3_nt: TGTGCCAGCAACTTCAACAGGGTTCTTAGGGATGAAAAACTGTTTTTT
cdr3_aa: CASNFNRVLRDEKLFF

d_call: TRBD2
j_call: TRBJ2-5
v_call: TRBV7-9
cdr3_length: 15
clone_size: .
cdr3_nt: TGTGCCAGCAGTCGAACTAGCGGGAGCATCGAGACCCAGTACTTC
cdr3_aa: CASSRTSGSIETQYF

d_call: TRBD2
j_call: TRBJ2-3
v_call: TRBV30
cdr3_length: 13
clone_size: .
cdr3_nt: TGTGCCTGGAGTGTGGGGCCGGGGGGTACGCAGTATTTT
cdr3_aa: CAWSVGPGGTQYF

d_call: .
j_call: TRBJ1-1
v_call: TRBV9
cdr3_length: 13
clone_size: .
cdr3_nt: TGTGCCAGCAGCGGACAGCCGCGGAGTGAAGCTTTCTTT
cdr3_aa: CASSGQPRSEAFF

d_call: TRBD2
j_call: TRBJ2-7
v_call: TRBV19
cdr3_length: 16
clone_size: .
cdr3_nt: TGTGCCAGTAGTCAAATAGCGGGGGGTCTTTCCTACGAGCAGTACTTC
cdr3_aa: CASSQIAGGLSYEQYF

d_call: .
j_call: TRBJ1-2
v_call: TRBV6-5
cdr3_length: 14
clone_size: .
cdr3_nt: TGTGCCAGCAGTGGTCAACAGAAATCTCAAGGCTACACCTTC
cdr3_aa: CASSGQQKSQGYTF

d_call: .
j_call: TRBJ2-7
v_call: TRBV2
cdr3_length: 15
clone_size: .
cdr3_nt: TGTGCCAGCAGCCCCTGGCGGGACGGTGCCTACGAGCAGTACTTC
cdr3_aa: CASSPWRDGAYEQYF

d_call: .
j_call: TRBJ1-2
v_call: TRBV7-7
cdr3_length: 16
clone_size: .
cdr3_nt: TGTGCTAGCAGACCCGCCGGGACTGATGTGAACTATGGCTACACCTTC
cdr3_aa: CASRPAGTDVNYGYTF

d_call: .
j_call: TRBJ2-7
v_call: TRBV6-1
cdr3_length: 13
clone_size: .
cdr3_nt: TGTGCCAGCAGTAAACTAGATGTTTGCGAGCAGTACTTC
cdr3_aa: CASSKLDVCEQYF

d_call: TRBD1
j_call: TRBJ2-7
v_call: TRBV5-4
cdr3_length: 15
clone_size: .
cdr3_nt: TGTGCCAGCAGCTGGGACAGGGGGGGTCCCTACGAGCAGTACTTC
cdr3_aa: CASSWDRGGPYEQYF

d_call: TRBD1
j_call: TRBJ1-3
v_call: TRBV29-1
cdr3_length: 15
clone_size: .
cdr3_nt: TGCAGCGTTTATCTGGGGACAGAAACTGGAAACACCATATATTTT
cdr3_aa: CSVYLGTETGNTIYF

d_call: TRBD2
j_call: TRBJ2-1
v_call: TRBV4-1
cdr3_length: 16
clone_size: .
cdr3_nt: TGCGCCAGCAGGGATCCGGGGGGGTCCAAAAACAATGAGCAGTTCTTC
cdr3_aa: CASRDPGGSKNNEQFF

d_call: TRBD2
j_call: TRBJ2-7
v_call: TRBV5-4
cdr3_length: 15
clone_size: .
cdr3_nt: TGTGCCAGCAGCGGAGGGACTAGCCGAACCTACGAGCAGTACTTC
cdr3_aa: CASSGGTSRTYEQYF

d_call: .
j_call: TRBJ2-1
v_call: TRBV7-3
cdr3_length: 17
clone_size: .
cdr3_nt: TGTGCCAGCAGCAAAAACCCACGACTGCCATCCTACAATGAGCAGTTCTTC
cdr3_aa: CASSKNPRLPSYNEQFF

d_call: TRBD2
j_call: TRBJ2-1
v_call: TRBV7-2
cdr3_length: 13
clone_size: once
cdr3_nt: TGTGCCAGCAGCTTGACTAGCGGTGATGAGCAGTTCTTC
cdr3_aa: CASSLTSGDEQFF

d_call: .
j_call: TRBJ2-7
v_call: TRBV27
cdr3_length: 13
clone_size: .
cdr3_nt: TGTGCCAGCAGTTGGGGCGTATACTACGAGCAGTACTTC
cdr3_aa: CASSWGVYYEQYF

d_call: .
j_call: TRBJ2-1
v_call: TRBV5-1
cdr3_length: 14
clone_size: .
cdr3_nt: TGCGCCAGCCACGTGGGGGAGGGGGGGAATGAGCAGTTCTTC
cdr3_aa: CASHVGEGGNEQFF

d_call: .
j_call: TRBJ2-7
v_call: TRBV2
cdr3_length: 17
clone_size: .
cdr3_nt: TGTGCCAGCAGAGCAGGGGTAGGTGGGATTTCCTACGGGGAGCAGTACTTC
cdr3_aa: CASRAGVGGISYGEQYF

d_call: TRBD1
j_call: TRBJ1-3
v_call: TRBV7-8
cdr3_length: 15
clone_size: .
cdr3_nt: TGTGCCAGCAGCGAGACAGGGGGCTCTGGAAACACCATATATTTT
cdr3_aa: CASSETGGSGNTIYF

d_call: TRBD1
j_call: TRBJ1-2
v_call: TRBV5-1
cdr3_length: 15
clone_size: .
cdr3_nt: TGCGCCAGCAGCTCTCTGGTCGACAGGGCCTATGGCTACACCTTC
cdr3_aa: CASSSLVDRAYGYTF

d_call: .
j_call: TRBJ1-5
v_call: TRBV6-6
cdr3_length: 14
clone_size: .
cdr3_nt: TGTGCCAGCAGTTACCGTTCCTTGAATCAGCCCCAGCATTTT
cdr3_aa: CASSYRSLNQPQHF

d_call: .
j_call: TRBJ1-2
v_call: TRBV4-2
cdr3_length: 16
clone_size: .
cdr3_nt: TGTGCCAGCAGCCAAGTCCCCGCCGACGGGAACTATGGCTACACCTTC
cdr3_aa: CASSQVPADGNYGYTF

d_call: .
j_call: TRBJ1-4
v_call: TRBV6-5
cdr3_length: 14
clone_size: .
cdr3_nt: TGTGCCAGCAGCCCGGCCTCAAAGCGTGAAAAACTGTTTTTT
cdr3_aa: CASSPASKREKLFF

d_call: .
j_call: TRBJ1-5
v_call: TRBV6-6
cdr3_length: 15
clone_size: .
cdr3_nt: TGTGCCAGCAGTTACGGGCTCAGTACCAATCAGCCCCAGCATTTT
cdr3_aa: CASSYGLSTNQPQHF

d_call: .
j_call: TRBJ2-2
v_call: TRBV7-9
cdr3_length: 15
clone_size: .
cdr3_nt: TGTGCCAGCAGCTTGGTTAGCGGTAACACCGGGGGGCTGTTTTTT
cdr3_aa: CASSLVSGNTGGLFF

d_call: TRBD1
j_call: TRBJ1-1
v_call: TRBV5-1
cdr3_length: 13
clone_size: once
cdr3_nt: TGCGCCAGCGGGACAGGGACAGAGACTGAAGCTTTCTTT
cdr3_aa: CASGTGTETEAFF

d_call: .
j_call: TRBJ2-5
v_call: TRBV30
cdr3_length: 14
clone_size: .
cdr3_nt: TGTGCCTGCTCCACTAGCACCGTCCAAGAGACCCAGTACTTC
cdr3_aa: CACSTSTVQETQYF

d_call: TRBD1
j_call: TRBJ1-1
v_call: TRBV29-1
cdr3_length: 12
clone_size: .
cdr3_nt: TGCAGCGTTGACCGGACAGGCACTGAAGCTTTCTTT
cdr3_aa: CSVDRTGTEAFF

d_call: TRBD2
j_call: TRBJ2-7
v_call: TRBV15
cdr3_length: 16
clone_size: .
cdr3_nt: TGTGCCACCAGCAGAACCGGACTAGCGGGAATGTACGAGCAGTACTTC
cdr3_aa: CATSRTGLAGMYEQYF

d_call: .
j_call: TRBJ1-2
v_call: TRBV25-1
cdr3_length: 13
clone_size: .
cdr3_nt: TGTGCCAGCAGTGTAGCCAGCCAGTGGGGCTACACCTTC
cdr3_aa: CASSVASQWGYTF

d_call: .
j_call: TRBJ1-2
v_call: TRBV6-1
cdr3_length: 13
clone_size: .
cdr3_nt: TGTGCCAGCAGTGCCGGCGCAGCGGAGGGCTACACCTTC
cdr3_aa: CASSAGAAEGYTF

d_call: .
j_call: TRBJ2-5
v_call: TRBV6-5
cdr3_length: 14
clone_size: few
cdr3_nt: TGTGCCAGCAGTCGGAGGGGGCTTCAAGAGACCCAGTACTTC
cdr3_aa: CASSRRGLQETQYF

d_call: TRBD1
j_call: TRBJ1-1
v_call: TRBV5-1
cdr3_length: 14
clone_size: .
cdr3_nt: TGCGCCAGCAGCTTGCAGGGGGGTGACACTGAAGCTTTCTTT
cdr3_aa: CASSLQGGDTEAFF

d_call: .
j_call: TRBJ1-1
v_call: TRBV5-1
cdr3_length: 16
clone_size: .
cdr3_nt: TGCGCCAGCAGCTTAGTTTTTCGGGGGGCTGTAACTGAAGCTTTCTTT
cdr3_aa: CASSLVFRGAVTEAFF

d_call: .
j_call: TRBJ1-4
v_call: TRBV5-6
cdr3_length: 14
clone_size: few
cdr3_nt: TGTGCCAGCAGCCCGACAGCCTTTAATGAAAAACTGTTTTTT
cdr3_aa: CASSPTAFNEKLFF

d_call: TRBD2
j_call: TRBJ2-7
v_call: TRBV7-3
cdr3_length: 14
clone_size: .
cdr3_nt: TGTGCCAGCAGTCCTAGCGGGGGGCTTTACGAGCAGTACTTC
cdr3_aa: CASSPSGGLYEQYF

d_call: TRBD2
j_call: TRBJ2-1
v_call: TRBV6-1
cdr3_length: 15
clone_size: .
cdr3_nt: TGTGCCAGCAGTGAAGGGTTGACTAGCGGCAATGAGCAGTTCTTC
cdr3_aa: CASSEGLTSGNEQFF

d_call: TRBD2
j_call: TRBJ2-1
v_call: TRBV4-2
cdr3_length: 18
clone_size: .
cdr3_nt: TGTGCCAGCAGCCAAGCGGGACCACTAGCGGGGGGGCCCAATGAGCAGTTCTTC
cdr3_aa: CASSQAGPLAGGPNEQFF

d_call: TRBD2
j_call: TRBJ2-5
v_call: TRBV7-6
cdr3_length: 15
clone_size: .
cdr3_nt: TGTGCCAGCAGCTTATTCGTTAGCGGGAGTGAGACCCAGTACTTC
cdr3_aa: CASSLFVSGSETQYF

d_call: .
j_call: TRBJ1-4
v_call: TRBV2
cdr3_length: 13
clone_size: few
cdr3_nt: TGTGCCAGCGGGGGACTGACTAATGAAAAACTGTTTTTT
cdr3_aa: CASGGLTNEKLFF

d_call: .
j_call: TRBJ2-6
v_call: TRBV28
cdr3_length: 16
clone_size: .
cdr3_nt: TGTGCCAGCAGTTTGCTTAGATGGTCTGGGGCCAACGTCCTGACTTTC
cdr3_aa: CASSLLRWSGANVLTF

d_call: .
j_call: TRBJ2-7
v_call: TRBV7-2
cdr3_length: 14
clone_size: .
cdr3_nt: TGTGCCAGCAGCCCACGACAGGGAGGCTACGAGCAGTACTTC
cdr3_aa: CASSPRQGGYEQYF

d_call: TRBD1
j_call: TRBJ1-6
v_call: TRBV5-6
cdr3_length: 15
clone_size: .
cdr3_nt: TGTGCCAGCAGCTTGCGGACAGGGGGAGGATCACCCCTCCACTTT
cdr3_aa: CASSLRTGGGSPLHF

d_call: .
j_call: TRBJ2-3
v_call: TRBV6-5
cdr3_length: 14
clone_size: .
cdr3_nt: TGTGCCAGCAGTTACCGACTAGGTGGAGCGGCGCAGTATTTT
cdr3_aa: CASSYRLGGAAQYF

d_call: .
j_call: TRBJ1-3
v_call: TRBV18
cdr3_length: 16
clone_size: .
cdr3_nt: TGTGCCAGCTCACCAAACCCTCCAGGGTCTGGAAACACCATATATTTT
cdr3_aa: CASSPNPPGSGNTIYF